This T cell receptor (beta chain) originates from a study of blood T cell repertoires in COVID-19. TCRdb's copy holds only in-frame clones and misses some; the assay was immunoSEQ multiplex PCR. This sample has some 80,000 clones; roughly 80% occur once, and the top ten carry over 9.5%. The CDR3 is 14 amino acids. The J segment lost 1 base and the V segment lost 7 bases, leaving 4 bases of the junction unmatched. The germline V gene has CDR1 KGHDR and CDR2 SFDVKD. This chain links TRBV24-1 with TRBJ2-5; 8 bases map to TRBD2. This TCR came from a human donor in a cohort sampled during active COVID-19. Material for sequencing was peripheral blood. The DNA of the CDR3 is TGTGCCACCAGGAATAGCGGGGTCCAAGAGACCCAGTACTTC. Translation gives CATRNSGVQETQYF.